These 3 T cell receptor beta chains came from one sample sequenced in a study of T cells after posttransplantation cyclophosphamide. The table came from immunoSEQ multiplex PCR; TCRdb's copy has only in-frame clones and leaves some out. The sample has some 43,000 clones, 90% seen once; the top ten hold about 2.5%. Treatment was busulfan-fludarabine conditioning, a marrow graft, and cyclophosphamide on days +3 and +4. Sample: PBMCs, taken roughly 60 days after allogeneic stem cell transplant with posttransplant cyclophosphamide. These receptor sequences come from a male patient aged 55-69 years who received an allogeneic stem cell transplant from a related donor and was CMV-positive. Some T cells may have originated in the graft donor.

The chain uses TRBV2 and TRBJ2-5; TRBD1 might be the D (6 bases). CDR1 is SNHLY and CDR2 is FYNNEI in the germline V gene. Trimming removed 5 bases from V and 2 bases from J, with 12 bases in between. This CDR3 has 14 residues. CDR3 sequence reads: CASSPTGQQETQYF. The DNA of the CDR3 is TGTGCCAGCAGTCCAACCGGACAGCAAGAGACCCAGTACTTC.

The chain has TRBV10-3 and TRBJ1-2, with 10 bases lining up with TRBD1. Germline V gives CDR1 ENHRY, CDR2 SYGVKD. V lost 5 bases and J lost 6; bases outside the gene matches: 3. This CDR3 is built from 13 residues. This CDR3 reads CAISSGTGDGYTF. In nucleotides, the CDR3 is TGTGCCATCAGTTCCGGGACAGGGGATGGCTACACCTTC.

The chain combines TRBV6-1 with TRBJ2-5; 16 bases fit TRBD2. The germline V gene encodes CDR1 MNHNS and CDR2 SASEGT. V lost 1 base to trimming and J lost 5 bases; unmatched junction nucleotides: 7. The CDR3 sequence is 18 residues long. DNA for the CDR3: TGTGCCAGCAGTGAAGTCGGGACTAGCGGGGGGGCTTGGGAGACCCAGTACTTC. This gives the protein CASSEVGTSGGAWETQYF.